The 19 T cell receptor beta chains reported below all come from one sample, sequenced in a study of T cell responses to AZD1222 COVID-19 vaccine. Assay: immunoSEQ multiplex PCR; the TCRdb copy retains only in-frame clones and omits some. This sample has over 100,000 clones, with about nine tenths found just once. Sequencing was performed on peripheral blood, taken on day 0 of AZD1222 vaccination. The receptors come from an adult in good health.

The chain combines TRBV4-3 with TRBJ2-7, with D possibly matching TRBD2 (7 bases). This CDR3 region has 14 residues. With 0 bases removed from V and 5 bases from J, the gap between germline ends came to 11 bases. CDR1 is LGHNA, CDR2 YSLEER, per germline. The DNA for the CDR3 is TGCGCCAGCAGCCAAGAGGGGGGGCTGAACGAGCAGTACTTC. Translated: CASSQEGGLNEQYF.

The rearrangement links TRBV30 to TRBJ2-6; no firm D call. The germline V gene encodes CDR1 GTSNPN and CDR2 SVGIG (reference sequence). The CDR3 length is 12 residues. V was cut by 5 bases and J by 2 bases, with 4 bases left in between. CDR3 nucleotide sequence: TGTGCCTGGGTAACTGGGGCCAACGTCCTGACTTTC. It encodes CAWVTGANVLTF.

This clone was found once. The J gene is TRBJ2-2, the V gene TRBV11-3; 12 nucleotides line up with TRBD2. Germline V gene data show CDR1 as SGHNT and CDR2 as YENEEA. This CDR3 has 15 residues. After removal of 5 bases from V and 5 bases from J, the junction contained 3 bases not matched to a gene. The CDR3 DNA reads TGTGCCAGCAGCCAGACTAGCGGGGGAACCGGGGAGCTGTTTTTT. Its protein is CASSQTSGGTGELFF.

The chain employs TRBV6-5 and TRBJ1-1, with a weak D call TRBD1 (5 bases). V lost 0 bases to trimming and J lost 0 bases, with 11 bases between them. The CDR3 runs 16 residues. Germline CDR1 and CDR2: MNHEY and SVGAGI. The DNA of the CDR3 is TGTGCCAGCAGTTACTCGATGGGGGAGGTGAACACTGAAGCTTTCTTT. This sequence encodes CASSYSMGEVNTEAFF.

J is TRBJ2-5 and V is TRBV3-1 (or the pseudogene TRBV3-2); D may be TRBD2 (6 bases). The CDR3 consists of 14 residues. Trimming cost V 4 bases and J 4 bases, with 13 bases left between them. The germline V gene encodes CDR1 LGHDT and CDR2 YNNKEL (reference sequence). The CDR3 loop is CASSPDVGGETQYF. CDR3 in DNA: TGTGCCAGCAGCCCGGACGTGGGGGGAGAGACCCAGTACTTC.

The chain joins TRBV19 to TRBJ1-1; 7 positions agree with TRBD1. CDR3 length: 17 amino acids. V shed 4 bases and J 0 bases; nucleotides not matched to a gene: 11. Germline CDR1 LNHDA, CDR2 SQIVND (reference sequence). The CDR3 sequence is CASSRGNPGGMNTEAFF. The DNA of the CDR3 is TGTGCCAGTAGTAGAGGGAATCCAGGGGGGATGAACACTGAAGCTTTCTTT.

V and J are TRBV3-1 (or the pseudogene TRBV3-2) and TRBJ2-1, with 8 bases fitting TRBD1. There are 17 residues in the CDR3. Germline V gene data show CDR1 as LGHDT and CDR2 as YNNKEL (reference sequence). The junction had 6 bases not matched to a gene; V was cut back by 1 base and J by 1 base. CDR3 region: CASSQVRRGRSYNEQFF. Here the CDR3 DNA reads TGTGCCAGCAGCCAAGTCCGCAGGGGGCGGTCCTACAATGAGCAGTTCTTC.

V and J are TRBV4-3 and TRBJ2-2, with a weak D call TRBD2 (5 bases). V was shortened by 0 bases and J by 8 bases, with 10 bases between the two germline ends. This CDR3 comprises 14 residues. The germline V gene encodes CDR1 LGHNA and CDR2 YSLEER. The CDR3 sequence is CASSQDPPGGELFF. DNA of the CDR3: TGCGCCAGCAGCCAAGATCCGCCGGGAGGGGAGCTGTTTTTT.

For the CDR3, the DNA is TGTGCCAGCAGCCCCCTTGTTCTCGGGGAGCTGTTTTTT. As protein: CASSPLVLGELFF. The chain recombines TRBV9 with TRBJ2-2; the D is unclear. V was clipped by 4 bases and J by 7 bases, with 11 bases between them. This CDR3 comprises 13 residues. From germline, CDR1 is SGDLS and CDR2 YYNGEE.

V gene TRBV3-1 (or the pseudogene TRBV3-2) combines with J gene TRBJ2-7; 8 bases are a match to TRBD1. V lost 4 bases and J lost 6; bases outside the gene matches: 11. The CDR3 is 15 amino acids. Germline CDR1 and CDR2: LGHDT and YNNKEL (reference sequence). The CDR3 DNA reads TGTGCCAGCAGCCCTCTTACAGGGGGTGTGGCCGAGCAGTACTTC. Translated, it gives CASSPLTGGVAEQYF.

The chain couples TRBV21-1 to TRBJ1-1; TRBD1, the table's D call, lacks a check against the DNA. TRBV21-1 is shown as a pseudogene. The CDR3 is 15 residues long. The CDR3 DNA sequence: TGTGCCAGCAGCAAAACAGAACAGGGCGGCACTGAAGCTTTCTTT. Its protein product is CASSKTEQGGTEAFF.

This CDR3 is CASSLALGYGYTF. The DNA of the CDR3 is TGCGCCAGCAGCTTGGCGTTAGGCTATGGCTACACCTTC. The rearrangement uses TRBV5-1 and TRBJ1-2, with D hard to call. V shed 0 bases and J shed 4 bases, with 7 bases lying between them. The CDR3 spans 13 residues. Per the germline V gene, CDR1 is SGHRS and CDR2 is YFSETQ.

The chain combines TRBV3-1 (or the pseudogene TRBV3-2) with TRBJ1-6, with D unclear. This CDR3 contains 14 residues. V lost 3 bases, J lost 4 bases, and 7 bases lay in between. Germline V gene data show CDR1 as LGHDT and CDR2 as YNNKEL (reference sequence). For the CDR3, the DNA is TGTGCCAGCAGCCAGAGCAGGTATAATTCACCCCTCCACTTT. Encoded protein: CASSQSRYNSPLHF.

The chain couples TRBV6-2 or TRBV6-3 to TRBJ1-4, with D perhaps TRBD1 (6 bases). This CDR3 spans 12 amino acids. V was clipped by 5 bases and J by 10 bases, with 11 bases between them. Per germline, CDR1 MNHEY and CDR2 SVGEGT. Here the CDR3 DNA reads TGTGCCAGCAGTCAGGGGCCGGGAAAACTGTTTTTT. This encodes CASSQGPGKLFF.

The rearrangement joins TRBV7-9 to TRBJ2-7; D remains ambiguous. Germline V gene data show CDR1 as SEHNR and CDR2 as FQNEAQ (reference sequence). The V and J ends lost 4 bases and 1 base respectively, with 11 bases between them. The CDR3 is 14 residues long. CDR3 bases: TGTGCCAGCAGCTCTACCGATAGGTCCTACGAGCAGTACTTC. This sequence encodes CASSSTDRSYEQYF.

The rearrangement uses TRBV30 and TRBJ1-2, with D possibly being TRBD1 (5 bases). The CDR3 covers 13 residues. Germline CDR1 and CDR2: GTSNPN and SVGIG (reference sequence). V lost 3 bases and J lost 4, with 12 bases in between. The CDR3 here is CAWSPGYGYGYTF. In nucleotides, the CDR3 is TGTGCCTGGAGCCCAGGGTACGGCTATGGCTACACCTTC.

The V gene is TRBV7-8, the J gene TRBJ1-5, with D perhaps TRBD1 (5 bases). The CDR3 runs to 12 residues. The V and J ends lost 3 bases and 7 bases respectively, with 7 bases between them. Germline-derived CDR1 and CDR2 are SGHVS and FQNEAQ. CDR3 DNA: TGTGCCAGCAGCTTGAGGGACCAGCCCCAGCATTTT. It translates to CASSLRDQPQHF.

In the case of this clone: The sample contains more than one DNA sequence encoding this CDR3. The genes are TRBV11-2 and TRBJ1-5; D unresolved. Trimming removed 2 bases from V and 0 bases from J, with 2 bases in between. This CDR3 spans 13 amino acids. Germline V lookup: CDR1 SGHAT, CDR2 FQNNGV. The DNA of the CDR3 is TGTGCCAGCAGCTTACATAGCAATCAGCCCCAGCATTTT. Its protein product is CASSLHSNQPQHF.

The CDR3: CASSTARHANNEQFF. DNA for the CDR3: TGTGCCAGCAGCACAGCCCGACACGCCAACAATGAGCAGTTCTTC. The J gene is TRBJ2-1, the V gene TRBV11-2; no reliable D call. V shed 5 bases and J shed 5 bases, with 16 bases lying between them. The germline CDR1 and CDR2 sequences are SGHAT and FQNNGV. The CDR3 has 15 amino acids.